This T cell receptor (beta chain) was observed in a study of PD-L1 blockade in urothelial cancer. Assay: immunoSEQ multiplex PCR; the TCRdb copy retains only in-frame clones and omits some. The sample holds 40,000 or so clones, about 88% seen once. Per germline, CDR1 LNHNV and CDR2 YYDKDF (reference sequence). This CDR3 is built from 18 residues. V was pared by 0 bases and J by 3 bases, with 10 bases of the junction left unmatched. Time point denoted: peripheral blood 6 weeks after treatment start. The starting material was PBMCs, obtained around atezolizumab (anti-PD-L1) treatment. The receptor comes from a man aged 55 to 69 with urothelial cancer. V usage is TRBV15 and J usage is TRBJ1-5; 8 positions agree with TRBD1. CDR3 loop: CATSRDGGQGWNNQPQHF. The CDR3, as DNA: TGTGCCACCAGCAGAGATGGAGGACAGGGATGGAACAATCAGCCCCAGCATTTT.